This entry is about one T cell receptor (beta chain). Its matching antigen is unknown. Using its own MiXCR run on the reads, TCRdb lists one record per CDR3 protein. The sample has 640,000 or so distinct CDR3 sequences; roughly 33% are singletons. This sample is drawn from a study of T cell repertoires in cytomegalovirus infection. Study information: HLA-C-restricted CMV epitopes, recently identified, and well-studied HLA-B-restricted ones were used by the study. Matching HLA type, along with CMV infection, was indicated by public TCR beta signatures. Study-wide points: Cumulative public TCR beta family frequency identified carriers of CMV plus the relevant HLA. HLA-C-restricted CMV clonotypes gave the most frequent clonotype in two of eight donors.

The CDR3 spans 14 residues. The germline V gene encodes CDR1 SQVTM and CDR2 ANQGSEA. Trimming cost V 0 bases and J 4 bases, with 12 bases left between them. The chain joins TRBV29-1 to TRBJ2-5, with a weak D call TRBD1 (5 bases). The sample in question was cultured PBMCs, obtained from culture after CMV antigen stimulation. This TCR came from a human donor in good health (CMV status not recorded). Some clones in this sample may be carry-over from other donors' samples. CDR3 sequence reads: CSVEELNRGETQYF. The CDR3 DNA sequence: TGCAGCGTTGAAGAACTAAATAGGGGAGAGACCCAGTACTTC.